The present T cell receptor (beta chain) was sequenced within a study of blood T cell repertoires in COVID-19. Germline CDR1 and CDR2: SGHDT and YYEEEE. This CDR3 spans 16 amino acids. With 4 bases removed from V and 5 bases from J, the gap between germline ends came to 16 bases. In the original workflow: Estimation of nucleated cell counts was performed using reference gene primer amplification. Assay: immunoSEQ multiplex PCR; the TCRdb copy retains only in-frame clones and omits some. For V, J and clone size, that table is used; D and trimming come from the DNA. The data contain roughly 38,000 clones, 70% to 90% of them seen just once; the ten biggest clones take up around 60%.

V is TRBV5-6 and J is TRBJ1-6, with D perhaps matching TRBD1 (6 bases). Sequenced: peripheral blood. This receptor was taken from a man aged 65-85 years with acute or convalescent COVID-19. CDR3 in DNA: TGTGCCAGCAGCCTGGGACAACTTGGAAATAATTCACCCCTCCACTTT. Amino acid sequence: CASSLGQLGNNSPLHF.